Each of the 28 T cell receptor beta chains below was sequenced from the same sample in a study of control samples from healthy donors and cancer patients. The assay was immunoSEQ multiplex PCR, and TCRdb's table has in-frame clones only and misses some. This sample has about 170,000 clones, with around 88% found just once. Sequencing was done on a sample of blood. The receptors shown here come from a woman aged 25 to 45 in good health.

Only one count was recorded for this clone. The chain recombines TRBV10-3 with TRBJ1-1; D gene ambiguous. The CDR3 covers 13 residues. Germline values: CDR1 ENHRY, CDR2 SYGVKD. V lost 4 bases to trimming and J lost 1 base, with 7 bases between them. In DNA, the CDR3 is TGTGCCATCAGTGGGACGGGGAACACTGAAGCTTTCTTT. Translation gives CAISGTGNTEAFF.

This clone was recorded once. The V and J genes are TRBV28 and TRBJ2-4; D gene uncertain. CDR3 length: 12 residues. The germline V gene encodes CDR1 MDHEN and CDR2 SYDVKM. V was trimmed by 6 bases and J by 6 bases, leaving 9 bases between them. CDR3 bases: TGTGCCAGCAGCCTTGACGCAAACATTCAGTACTTC. This codes for CASSLDANIQYF. The complete variable domain, with remaining parts taken from reference TRBV28 and TRBJ2-4, reads DVKVTQSSRYLVKRTGEKVFLECVQDMDHENMFWYRQDPGLGLRLIYFSYDVKMKEKGDIPEGYSVSREKKERFSLILESASTNQTSMYLCASSLDANIQYFGAGTRLSVL.

This chain joins TRBV12-3 or TRBV12-4 and TRBJ1-5; no clear D. V lost 2 bases, J lost 5 bases, and 7 bases lay in between. The CDR3 is made up of 13 amino acids. CDR3: CASSLYADQPQHF. In DNA form, the CDR3 reads TGTGCCAGCAGTTTATACGCCGATCAGCCCCAGCATTTT.

This chain connects TRBV11-2 to TRBJ2-7, with 10 bases identical to TRBD1. There are 16 residues in the CDR3. The germline CDR1 and CDR2 sequences are SGHAT and FQNNGV. With V trimmed by 6 bases and J by 7 bases, 15 bases remained unmatched. CDR3 region: CASSFSMGTGVWEQYF. The CDR3 DNA sequence: TGTGCCAGCAGTTTTAGTATGGGGACAGGGGTGTGGGAGCAGTACTTC.

This rearrangement joins TRBV2 to TRBJ1-1; D perhaps matches TRBD1 (6 bases). This CDR3 region has 12 residues. Germline V gene lookup returns CDR1 SNHLY and CDR2 FYNNEI. The ends were cut back, 6 bases at V and 2 bases at J, with 7 bases in the middle. The CDR3, as DNA: TGTGCCAGCAGGACAGGCAACACTGAAGCTTTCTTT. Translating gives CASRTGNTEAFF.

This sequence joins TRBV19 and TRBJ1-2, with 7 bases identical to TRBD1. This CDR3 comprises 15 residues. V lost 6 bases, J lost 8 bases, and 15 bases stayed unmatched. Germline CDR1 LNHDA, CDR2 SQIVND (reference sequence). The DNA for the CDR3 is TGTGCCAGTAGGACTATAGAACAGGGGACCCAAGGCTACACCTTC. Translation gives CASRTIEQGTQGYTF. The full variable domain, with the rest looked up from reference TRBV19 and TRBJ1-2, is DGGITQSPKYLFRKEGQNVTLSCEQNLNHDAMYWYRQDPGQGLRLIYYSQIVNDFQKGDIAEGYSVSREKKESFPLTVTSAQKNPTAFYLCASRTIEQGTQGYTFGSGTRLTVV.

This chain links TRBV5-4 with TRBJ2-5; D is unclear. The CDR3 length is 14 residues. Germline V gives CDR1 SGHNT, CDR2 YYREEE (reference sequence). The V end was cut by 0 bases, the J end by 2 bases, with 8 bases between. The CDR3 sequence: CASSLGSQQETQYF. The CDR3 nucleotides are TGTGCCAGCAGCTTGGGATCGCAACAAGAGACCCAGTACTTC.

V and J are TRBV10-3 and TRBJ2-1; 8 bases are a match to TRBD1. The V and J ends lost 7 bases and 8 bases, in that order; junction bases with no gene match: 4. The germline V gene encodes CDR1 ENHRY and CDR2 SYGVKD. The CDR3 is made up of 12 amino acids. CDR3 sequence (DNA): TGTGCCATCAACCAGGGGGCCGATGAGCAGTTCTTC. Translated, it gives CAINQGADEQFF.

The CDR3 region has the DNA TGTGCCAGCAGAAGACTGGATACGCAGTATTTT. It encodes CASRRLDTQYF. V gene TRBV6-5 combines with J gene TRBJ2-3; no reliable D call. CDR1 and CDR2 from the germline V gene are MNHEY and SVGAGI. V shed 6 bases and J shed 6 bases, with 7 bases lying between them. The CDR3 contains 11 residues.

This clone was recorded only once. This chain uses TRBV4-1 with TRBJ2-1, with 9 nucleotides matching TRBD2. The CDR3 is made up of 18 amino acids. Germline V gene lookup returns CDR1 MGHRA and CDR2 YSYEKL. Unmatched junction bases numbered 15, after V lost 1 base and J lost 8 bases. The DNA of the CDR3 is TGCGCCAGCAGCCAAGTGGCCTTCGGCGGCGGGAGGGGGGATGAGCAGTTCTTC. Protein: CASSQVAFGGGRGDEQFF.

CDR3 amino acids: CARLDFLRGQGNTEAFF. The CDR3 DNA sequence: TGTGCCAGATTAGACTTCTTGCGGGGACAGGGGAACACTGAAGCTTTCTTT. The chain links TRBV16 to TRBJ1-1; TRBD1 matches at 9 bases. CDR1 is KGHSY, CDR2 FQNENV, per germline. The J segment lost 1 base and the V segment lost 9 bases, leaving 15 bases of the junction unmatched. This CDR3 has 17 residues.

The chain recombines TRBV6-5 with TRBJ2-7; D gene ambiguous. Trimming removed 2 bases from V and 12 bases from J, with 11 bases in between. Germline CDR1 and CDR2: MNHEY and SVGAGI. This CDR3 is built from 11 residues. CDR3 amino acids: CASSYKGRWYV. The CDR3 region has the DNA TGTGCCAGCAGTTACAAGGGCAGGTGGTACGTC.

The chain carries TRBV4-2 and TRBJ2-1, with D possibly matching TRBD2 (6 bases). Per the germline V gene, CDR1 is LGHNA and CDR2 is YNFKEQ. V shed 1 base and J shed 8 bases, with 9 bases lying between them. The CDR3 totals 13 residues. CDR3 coding DNA: TGTGCCAGCAGCCAAGGTCCTAGCGATGAGCAGTTCTTC. It yields the protein CASSQGPSDEQFF.

The gene calls are TRBV5-1 and TRBJ2-1; 9 bases line up with TRBD1. V lost 5 bases to trimming and J lost 10 bases; unmatched junction nucleotides: 4. Germline lookup yields CDR1 SGHRS and CDR2 YFSETQ. CDR3 length: 12 amino acids. DNA for the CDR3: TGCGCCAGCAGTCCTACAGGGGGCGAGCAGTTCTTC. It is translated as CASSPTGGEQFF.

The chain links TRBV7-9 to TRBJ2-2; 10 positions match TRBD1. CDR1 SEHNR and CDR2 FQNEAQ come from the germline V gene (reference sequence). The CDR3 spans 16 residues. The V segment lost 5 bases and the J segment 8 bases; nucleotides outside the gene matches: 11. The CDR3 region is CASSLFGTGVVGELFF. Here the CDR3 DNA reads TGTGCCAGCAGCCTTTTCGGGACAGGGGTTGTGGGGGAGCTGTTTTTT. Filled out from reference TRBV7-9 and TRBJ2-2, the complete variable domain reads DTGVSQNPRHKITKRGQNVTFRCDPISEHNRLYWYRQTLGQGPEFLTYFQNEAQLEKSRLLSDRFSAERPKGSFSTLEIQRTEQGDSAMYLCASSLFGTGVVGELFFGEGSRLTVL.

This clone is a singleton in its sample. The V and J genes are TRBV12-3 or TRBV12-4 and TRBJ2-3; the D is unclear. Trimming stripped 6 bases from V and 4 bases from J, with 11 bases between. This CDR3 has 13 residues. CDR3 protein: CASRLGKADTQYF. The CDR3 DNA follows: TGTGCCAGCAGGTTGGGGAAGGCAGATACGCAGTATTTT.

The rearrangement joins TRBV12-3 or TRBV12-4 to TRBJ2-5; D unclear. The V end lost 1 base, the J end lost 5 bases, and 8 bases lay between the germline ends. The length of the CDR3 is 13 residues. DNA for the CDR3: TGTGCCAGCAGTTTAGGGGGATTTGAGACCCAGTACTTC. Its protein is CASSLGGFETQYF.

The table lists this clone with a count of one. The rearrangement uses TRBV7-8 and TRBJ2-7; 10 nucleotides line up with TRBD2. The CDR3 consists of 17 residues. Germline trimming cut 4 bases from V and 2 bases from J; bases unmatched to any gene: 11. Germline V CDR1 and CDR2: SGHVS, FQNEAQ. Written as DNA, the CDR3 is TGTGCCAGCAGCTCACAAGCGGGAGGGCCTGCCGCCTACGAGCAGTACTTC. Its translation is CASSSQAGGPAAYEQYF.

The chain combines TRBV4-1 with TRBJ2-7, with D unclear. This CDR3 is built from 15 residues. Germline-derived CDR1 and CDR2 are MGHRA and YSYEKL. V shed 1 base and J shed 3 bases, with 13 bases lying between them. This CDR3 is CASSQAWGLGYEQYF. The CDR3 nucleotides are TGCGCCAGCAGCCAAGCCTGGGGTCTAGGCTACGAGCAGTACTTC.

This chain connects TRBV5-1 to TRBJ2-3; TRBD1 matches 7 bases. The CDR3 has 15 amino acids. V dropped 4 bases and J dropped 5; count of bases not matched to a gene: 10. In germline, CDR1 is SGHRS, CDR2 YFSETQ. The CDR3 protein is CASSEGQLRRDTQYF. For the CDR3, the DNA is TGCGCCAGCAGCGAGGGACAGCTAAGGAGAGATACGCAGTATTTT.

This clone was seen just once. The chain uses TRBV27 and TRBJ2-2; 14 positions agree with TRBD2. This CDR3 spans 16 amino acids. The V segment lost 6 bases and the J segment 5 bases; nucleotides outside the gene matches: 5. Germline V gives CDR1 MNHEY, CDR2 SMNVEV (reference sequence). The CDR3 loop reads CASRGLAGVLTGELFF. The CDR3 region has the DNA TGTGCCAGCAGGGGACTAGCGGGGGTATTAACCGGGGAGCTGTTTTTT.

V usage is TRBV5-1 and J usage is TRBJ2-6; 12 bases are shared with TRBD1. Germline loops: CDR1 SGHRS, CDR2 YFSETQ. CDR3 length equals 17 residues. The V segment lost 5 bases and the J segment 2 bases; nucleotides outside the gene matches: 5. The chain's CDR3 is CASRAGTGGAGANVLTF. CDR3 sequence (DNA): TGCGCCAGCAGGGCCGGGACAGGGGGCGCTGGGGCCAACGTCCTGACTTTC. Variable domain in full (rest from reference TRBV5-1 and TRBJ2-6): KAGVTQTPRYLIKTRGQQVTLSCSPISGHRSVSWYQQTPGQGLQFLFEYFSETQRNKGNFPGRFSGRQFSNSRSEMNVSTLELGDSALYLCASRAGTGGAGANVLTFGAGSRLTVL.

The chain uses TRBV27 and TRBJ1-1; D gene ambiguous. V shed 2 bases and J shed 0 bases, with 10 bases lying between them. CDR3 size: 15 residues. Germline V gives CDR1 MNHEY, CDR2 SMNVEV (reference sequence). As DNA, the CDR3 is TGTGCCAGCAGTTTAGGTGGGCGGCTGAACACTGAAGCTTTCTTT. It specifies CASSLGGRLNTEAFF.

This chain uses TRBV3-1 (or the pseudogene TRBV3-2) with TRBJ1-1; TRBD1 agrees at 7 bases. There are 12 residues in the CDR3. Per germline, CDR1 LGHDT and CDR2 YNNKEL (reference sequence). J lost 9 bases, V lost 3 bases, and 4 bases had no gene match. The CDR3 coding sequence is TGTGCCAGCAGCCACGACAGGGAAAAAGCTTTCTTT. Residues: CASSHDREKAFF.

This chain connects TRBV28 to TRBJ2-5; D possibly corresponds to TRBD2 (7 bases). CDR3 length: 15 amino acids. CDR1 and CDR2 (germline): MDHEN, SYDVKM. With 5 bases removed from V and 5 bases from J, the gap between germline ends came to 18 bases. In DNA, the CDR3 is TGTGCCAGCAGTACCTACCAGGGGAGGGGGGAGACCCAGTACTTC. Translation gives CASSTYQGRGETQYF. The full variable domain, rest sourced from reference TRBV28 and TRBJ2-5, is DVKVTQSSRYLVKRTGEKVFLECVQDMDHENMFWYRQDPGLGLRLIYFSYDVKMKEKGDIPEGYSVSREKKERFSLILESASTNQTSMYLCASSTYQGRGETQYFGPGTRLLVL.

The J gene is TRBJ1-4, the V gene TRBV7-2; the D is unclear. From germline, CDR1 is SGHTA and CDR2 FQGNSA. V was cut by 5 bases and J by 2 bases, with 15 bases left in between. This CDR3 region has 16 residues. In nucleotides, the CDR3 is TGTGCCAGCAGCACAAGGCATGTCGCGACTAATGAAAAACTGTTTTTT. It encodes CASSTRHVATNEKLFF.

This clone showed up just a few times. The rearrangement joins TRBV6-4 to TRBJ2-7; D gene uncertain. Germline CDR1 reads MRHNA; CDR2 reads SNTAGT. CDR3 length equals 16 residues. V lost 2 bases and J lost 2, with 16 bases in between. CDR3 nucleotide sequence: TGTGCCAGCAGTGACACCGGCGGTGGGCAGGCCTACGAGCAGTACGTC. Translation: CASSDTGGGQAYEQYV.

J is TRBJ2-2 and V is TRBV9; D is uncertain. CDR1 and CDR2 from the germline V gene are SGDLS and YYNGEE. The CDR3 sequence is 13 residues long. Trimming took off 0 bases at V and 6 bases at J, with 6 bases between the two ends. CDR3 nucleotides: TGTGCCAGCAGCGTAGAAGTAGCCGGGGAGCTGTTTTTT. Amino acids: CASSVEVAGELFF.